This T cell receptor (beta chain) was observed in a study of blood T cell repertoires in COVID-19. V lost 5 bases and J 7 bases, leaving 12 bases between the germline ends. The CDR3 sequence is 13 residues long. Germline V lookup: CDR1 SGHDN, CDR2 FVKESK. TCRdb's table, derived via immunoSEQ multiplex PCR, lists solely in-frame clones and lacks some. This repertoire shows more than 250,000 clones, under 90% found once; its top ten account for approximately 9%. Sequencing was done on a sample of peripheral blood. V usage is TRBV14 and J usage is TRBJ2-1; D possibly corresponds to TRBD2 (6 bases). The TCR comes from a human donor in a cohort sampled during active COVID-19. CDR3 coding DNA: TGTGCCAGCAGCGAACTAGCCCGGAATGAGCAGTTCTTC. Protein product: CASSELARNEQFF.